This T cell receptor (beta chain) was captured by sequencing in a study of radiotherapy plus CTLA-4 blockade in lung cancer. A note on this clone: The antigen remains unidentified.

J was trimmed by 0 bases and V by 2 bases; bases with no gene match: 3. This CDR3 region has 15 residues. The germline V gene encodes CDR1 MNHNY and CDR2 SVGAGI (reference sequence). Method: immunoSEQ multiplex PCR; TCRdb's copy keeps in-frame clones and lacks some. In the table there are 80,000 to 95,000 clones, roughly four fifths of which are singletons. Study-wide findings and caveats: Some TCR clones had been derived from tumors. These clones expanded in peripheral blood after radiotherapy plus ipilimumab.

Focal radiation was given together with CTLA-4 blockade (ipilimumab) to patients with chemo-refractory metastatic non-small-cell lung cancer. This receptor was obtained from a human donor with non-small cell lung cancer who had stable disease on radiotherapy plus ipilimumab. The sample in question was peripheral blood, obtained from a patient treated with radiotherapy plus ipilimumab. V gene TRBV6-6 combines with J gene TRBJ1-1, with 7 bases aligning to TRBD1. CDR3 in DNA: TGTGCCAGCAGTTACCCACAGGGGTTGAACACTGAAGCTTTCTTT. As protein: CASSYPQGLNTEAFF.